This T cell receptor (beta chain) comes out of a study of T cells in Graves' hyperthyroidism and ophthalmopathy. Study-wide points: Among thyroid clonotypes expanded above 0.001, most also appeared in blood.

Note on this clonotype: Antigen specificity is unknown.

Using RNA transcripts as the source, TCR beta CDR3 regions were amplified. First-round RT-PCR targeting the TCR CDR3 was performed with the HTBI primer set. TCRdb reprocessed the multiplex PCR reads via MiXCR and lists one record per CDR3 protein. Among roughly 720,000 distinct CDR3 sequences listed, approximately 15% were seen once. The germline V gene encodes CDR1 LNHDA and CDR2 SQIVND (reference sequence). V lost 10 bases to trimming and J lost 1 base; unmatched junction nucleotides: 7. The CDR3 consists of 14 residues. PBMCs were obtained from 10 ml fresh peripheral blood. The TCR originated in a man aged 45-65 years with Graves' hyperthyroidism. Sequenced material: blood. The rearrangement links TRBV19 to TRBJ1-5, with TRBD1 identical over 7 bases. For the CDR3, the DNA is TGTGCCACCCTAGGGGGCTCGAGCAATCAGCCCCAGCATTTT. Translated: CATLGGSSNQPQHF.